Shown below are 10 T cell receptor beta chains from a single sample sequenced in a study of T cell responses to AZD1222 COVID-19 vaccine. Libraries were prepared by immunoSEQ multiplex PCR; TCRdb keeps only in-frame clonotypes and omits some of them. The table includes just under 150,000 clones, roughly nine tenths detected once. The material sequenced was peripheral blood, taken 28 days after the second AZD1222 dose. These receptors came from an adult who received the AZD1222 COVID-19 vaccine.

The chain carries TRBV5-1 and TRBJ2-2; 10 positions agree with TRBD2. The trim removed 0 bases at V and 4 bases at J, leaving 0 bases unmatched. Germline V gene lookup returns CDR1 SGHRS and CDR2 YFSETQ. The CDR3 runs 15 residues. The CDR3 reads CASSLGLAGTGELFF. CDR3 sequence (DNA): TGCGCCAGCAGCTTGGGACTAGCGGGCACCGGGGAGCTGTTTTTT. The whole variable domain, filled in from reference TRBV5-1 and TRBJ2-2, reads KAGVTQTPRYLIKTRGQQVTLSCSPISGHRSVSWYQQTPGQGLQFLFEYFSETQRNKGNFPGRFSGRQFSNSRSEMNVSTLELGDSALYLCASSLGLAGTGELFFGEGSRLTVL.

The CDR3 DNA sequence: TGTGCCAGCAGCTTGGCCAGACTAGCGCAGAGCTCCTACAATGAGCAGTTCTTC. Translating it yields CASSLARLAQSSYNEQFF. The chain has TRBV11-2 and TRBJ2-1, with 8 nucleotides matching TRBD2. CDR1 is SGHAT, CDR2 FQNNGV, per germline. This CDR3 region has 18 residues. Trimming took 3 bases from V and 0 from J; bases not matched to a gene: 10.

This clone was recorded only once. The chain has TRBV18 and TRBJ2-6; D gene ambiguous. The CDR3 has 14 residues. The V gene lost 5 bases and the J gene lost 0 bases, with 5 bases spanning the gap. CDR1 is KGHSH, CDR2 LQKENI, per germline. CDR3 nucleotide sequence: TGTGCCAGCTCAAAAGGCTCTGGGGCCAACGTCCTGACTTTC. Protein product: CASSKGSGANVLTF.

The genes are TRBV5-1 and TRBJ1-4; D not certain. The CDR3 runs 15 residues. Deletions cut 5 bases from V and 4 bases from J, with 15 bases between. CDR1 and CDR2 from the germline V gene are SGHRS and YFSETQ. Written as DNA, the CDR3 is TGCGCCAGCAGTCCTAATAACGGGTTTAATGAAAAACTGTTTTTT. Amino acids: CASSPNNGFNEKLFF.

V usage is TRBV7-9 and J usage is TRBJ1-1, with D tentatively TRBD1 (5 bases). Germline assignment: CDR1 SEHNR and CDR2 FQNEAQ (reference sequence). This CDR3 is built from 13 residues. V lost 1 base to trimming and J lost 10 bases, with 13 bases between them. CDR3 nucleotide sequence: TGTGCCAGCAGCTTAGACGGGGGTCCCGGAGCTTTCTTT. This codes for CASSLDGGPGAFF.

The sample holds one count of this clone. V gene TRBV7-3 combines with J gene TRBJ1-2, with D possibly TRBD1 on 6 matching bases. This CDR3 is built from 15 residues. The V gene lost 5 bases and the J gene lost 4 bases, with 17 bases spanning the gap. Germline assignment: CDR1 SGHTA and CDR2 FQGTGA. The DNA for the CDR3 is TGTGCCAGCAGCCCCCGGAAGGACAGTCCCTATGGCTACACCTTC. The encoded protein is CASSPRKDSPYGYTF.

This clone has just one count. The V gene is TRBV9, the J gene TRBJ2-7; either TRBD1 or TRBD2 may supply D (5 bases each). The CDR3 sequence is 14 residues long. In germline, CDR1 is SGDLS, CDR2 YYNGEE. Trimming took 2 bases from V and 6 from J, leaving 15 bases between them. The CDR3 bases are TGTGCCAGCAGCGTGCAGGGAGAAAATGGCGAGCAGTACTTC. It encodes CASSVQGENGEQYF.

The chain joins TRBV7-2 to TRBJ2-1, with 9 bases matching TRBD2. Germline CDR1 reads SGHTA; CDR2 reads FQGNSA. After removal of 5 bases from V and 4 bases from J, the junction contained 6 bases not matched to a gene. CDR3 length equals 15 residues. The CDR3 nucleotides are TGTGCCAGCAGCCCGGGGACTAGCTGGTACAATGAGCAGTTCTTC. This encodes CASSPGTSWYNEQFF.

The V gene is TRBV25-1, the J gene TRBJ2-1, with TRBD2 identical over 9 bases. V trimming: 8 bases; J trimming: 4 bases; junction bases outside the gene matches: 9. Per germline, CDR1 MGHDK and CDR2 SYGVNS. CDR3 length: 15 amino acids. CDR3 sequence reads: CASHRGSGGYNEQFF. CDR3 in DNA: TGTGCCAGCCACCGTGGTAGCGGGGGATACAATGAGCAGTTCTTC.

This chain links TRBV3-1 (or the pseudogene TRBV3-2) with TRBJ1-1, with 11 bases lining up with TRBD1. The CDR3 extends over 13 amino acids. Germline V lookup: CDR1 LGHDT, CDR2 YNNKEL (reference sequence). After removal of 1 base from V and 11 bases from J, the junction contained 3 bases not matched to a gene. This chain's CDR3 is CASSQGGQGAAFF. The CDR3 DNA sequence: TGTGCCAGCAGCCAAGGAGGACAGGGGGCGGCTTTCTTT.